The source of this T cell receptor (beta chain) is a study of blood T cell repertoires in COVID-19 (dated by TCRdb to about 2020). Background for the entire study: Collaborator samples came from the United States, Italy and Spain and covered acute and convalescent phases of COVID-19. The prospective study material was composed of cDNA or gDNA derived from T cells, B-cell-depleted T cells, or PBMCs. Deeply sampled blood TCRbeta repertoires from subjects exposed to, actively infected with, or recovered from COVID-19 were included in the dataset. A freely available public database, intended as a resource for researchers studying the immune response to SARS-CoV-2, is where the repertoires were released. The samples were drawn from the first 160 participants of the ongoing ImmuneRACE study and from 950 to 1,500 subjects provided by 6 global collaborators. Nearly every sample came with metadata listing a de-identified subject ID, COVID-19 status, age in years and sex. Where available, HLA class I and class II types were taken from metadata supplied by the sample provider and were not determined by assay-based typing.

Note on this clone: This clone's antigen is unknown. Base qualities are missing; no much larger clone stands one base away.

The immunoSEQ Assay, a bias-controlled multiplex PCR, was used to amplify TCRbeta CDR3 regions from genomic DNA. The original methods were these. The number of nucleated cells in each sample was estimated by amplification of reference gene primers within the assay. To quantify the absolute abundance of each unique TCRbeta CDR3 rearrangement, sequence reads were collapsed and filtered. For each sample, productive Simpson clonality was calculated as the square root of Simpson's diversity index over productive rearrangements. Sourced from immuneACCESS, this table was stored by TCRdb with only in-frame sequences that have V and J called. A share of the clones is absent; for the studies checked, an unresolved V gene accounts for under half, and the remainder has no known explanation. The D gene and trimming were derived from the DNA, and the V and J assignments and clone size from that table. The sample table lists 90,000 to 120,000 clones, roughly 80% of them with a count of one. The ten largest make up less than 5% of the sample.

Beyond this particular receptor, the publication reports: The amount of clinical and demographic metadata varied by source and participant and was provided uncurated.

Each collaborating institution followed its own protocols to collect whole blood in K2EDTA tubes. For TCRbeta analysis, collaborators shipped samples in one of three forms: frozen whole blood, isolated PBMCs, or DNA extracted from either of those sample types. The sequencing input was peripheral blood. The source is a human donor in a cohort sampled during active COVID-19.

The bases are TGTGCCAGCAGCGGACCCCGGGGGGCGATGAACACTGAAGCTTTCTTT. Its translation is CASSGPRGAMNTEAFF. The V gene is TRBV5-4 and the J gene is TRBJ1-1, with TRBD1 perhaps the D gene, on 6 matching bases. Trimming removed 4 bases from V and 0 bases from J, leaving 16 bases between the germline ends. The CDR3, cysteine through phenylalanine, is 16 amino acids long. This entry keeps only the CDR3 DNA: 48 bases, framed from base 1. The germline V gene (reference sequence) sets CDR1 to SGHNT and CDR2 to YYREEE.